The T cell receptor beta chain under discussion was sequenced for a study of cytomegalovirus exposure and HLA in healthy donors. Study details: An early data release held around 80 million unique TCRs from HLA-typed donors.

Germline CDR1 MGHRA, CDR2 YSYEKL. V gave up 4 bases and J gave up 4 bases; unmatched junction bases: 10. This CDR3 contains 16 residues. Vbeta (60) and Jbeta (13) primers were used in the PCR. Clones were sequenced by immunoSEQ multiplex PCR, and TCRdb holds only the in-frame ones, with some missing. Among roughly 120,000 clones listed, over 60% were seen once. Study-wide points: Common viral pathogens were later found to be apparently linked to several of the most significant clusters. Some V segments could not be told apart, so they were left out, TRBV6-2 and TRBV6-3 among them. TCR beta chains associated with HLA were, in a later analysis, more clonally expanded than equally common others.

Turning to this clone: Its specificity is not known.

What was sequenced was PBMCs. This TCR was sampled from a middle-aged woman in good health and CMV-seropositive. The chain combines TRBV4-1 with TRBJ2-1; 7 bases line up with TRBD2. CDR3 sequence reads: CASSRTLAGSYNEQFF. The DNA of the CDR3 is TGCGCCAGCAGCCGAACGTTAGCGGGTTCTTACAATGAGCAGTTCTTC.